This TCR beta chain was observed in a study of T cells in Graves' hyperthyroidism and ophthalmopathy (dated by TCRdb to between 2018 and 2020). With regard to the full study: Peripheral blood was collected at initial diagnosis, before any treatment. TCR V-J signatures able to tell the groups apart were searched for in a discovery cohort of some 97 patients, of whom over 40 had Graves' ophthalmopathy and 55 to 65 had stable Graves' hyperthyroidism. Prospective prediction of ophthalmopathy was tested in an independent validation cohort consisting of fewer than 20 hyperthyroidism patients and approximately 16 patients who later progressed to ophthalmopathy. The roughly 100 discovery patients were randomly divided into training and test sets at a 7:3 ratio. The study also compared thyroid tissue and blood T-cell repertoires from five or six Graves' hyperthyroidism patients. Following sampling, methimazole starting at 30 mg daily was given to hyperthyroidism patients, and high-dose intravenous methylprednisolone was given to ophthalmopathy patients. According to the paper, TCR Vbeta CDR3 sequencing was carried out on 135 peripheral blood samples, which came from 40 to 45 ophthalmopathy, under 85 hyperthyroidism and about 17 progressor patients. What the work shows at the level of the full study, not this receptor alone: Most expanded thyroid clonotypes (frequency above 0.001) were also found in blood, which suggests that blood repertoires may mirror thyroid immune responses. Sample size was not statistically predetermined, and blinding of investigators to group allocation was not performed. In validation, the model predicted progression to ophthalmopathy a median of about 6.5 months before onset, with approximately 71% sensitivity and around 76% specificity. A 13 V-J signature model separated ophthalmopathy from stable hyperthyroidism, with nearly 90% sensitivity and about 81% specificity in cross-validation and 80%/75% in testing.

The CDR3 covers 13 residues, taking in both the cysteine and the phenylalanine. Kept here is only the CDR3 DNA, which spans 39 bases and is read in frame from base 1. V lost 11 bases and J lost 6 bases, and the count of bases not matched to a germline gene is 6. From the germline V gene, CDR1 is SGHTA and CDR2 is FQGTGA. Stable Graves' hyperthyroidism was defined as no progression to ophthalmopathy during 18 months of follow-up. Hyperthyroidism patients were aged 18 to 65 years and newly diagnosed, with disease duration of less than 2 months. Patients with uncontrolled infections, other autoimmune diseases, pregnancy or lactation were excluded. Clinical symptoms, serum thyroxine and TRAb, thyroid ultrasound, and orbital computed tomography formed the basis for the diagnoses. Ficoll-Paque density gradient centrifugation was used to isolate PBMCs from approximately 10 ml of fresh peripheral blood. Total RNA was extracted using Trizol reagent, and RNA quality was assessed on an Agilent 2100 Bioanalyzer.

The TCR beta CDR3 regions were amplified from RNA transcripts. A first-round RT-PCR of the TCR CDR3 used the HTBI primer set with the Qiagen OneStep RT-PCR kit. The libraries were constructed in a second round of multiplex PCR and then size-selected and purified. Paired-end sequencing of the libraries was performed with 100 bp reads on an Illumina HiSeq2000. The authors processed their data as follows. SOAPnuke was used to process the raw data, removing reads that contained adapters or uncalled bases, had a mean Phred below 15, or lacked an exact match to the constant primer or identifier. High-quality paired reads were merged using COPE v1.2.5, and each unique nucleotide sequence was defined as a clonotype. Clonotypes were aligned to IMGT TRBV, TRBD and TRBJ reference segments using MiTCR v1.1. Analysis was restricted to V-J combinations with a frequency above 0.0001, which covered about 99% of repertoires. The TCS score was defined as the ratio of F50 (clonal expansion) to E x V (chaos), calculated using BLOSUM62-based TCRdist between CDR3 peptides within each V-J. Welch's t-statistics and random forest reduced around 550 V-J features to 13, which were used in a naive Bayes classifier (R e1071). The public sequencing data were trimmed at Q25 with fastp and processed into clonotypes with MiXCR by TCRdb, which kept only in-frame beta chains. Identical CDR3 protein sequences are pooled into one entry, listed with their most common genes and DNA. TCRdb, not the authors, supplied the V and J calls. Across this sample there are more than 650,000 distinct CDR3 sequences, with about 14% seen only once. The top ten constitute roughly 10% of the sample.

As regards this clonotype: Its antigen has not been determined. No base-level quality is on record; no much larger clone is a single base apart.

The sequence derives from a woman under 30 with Graves' hyperthyroidism. The V gene is TRBV7-3 and the J gene is TRBJ2-2, and 10 junction bases match TRBD2. The material sequenced was blood. The DNA is as follows: TGTGCCGGAGCGGGAGGGTTCCCCGGGGAGCTGTTTTTT. Its protein product is CAGAGGFPGELFF.